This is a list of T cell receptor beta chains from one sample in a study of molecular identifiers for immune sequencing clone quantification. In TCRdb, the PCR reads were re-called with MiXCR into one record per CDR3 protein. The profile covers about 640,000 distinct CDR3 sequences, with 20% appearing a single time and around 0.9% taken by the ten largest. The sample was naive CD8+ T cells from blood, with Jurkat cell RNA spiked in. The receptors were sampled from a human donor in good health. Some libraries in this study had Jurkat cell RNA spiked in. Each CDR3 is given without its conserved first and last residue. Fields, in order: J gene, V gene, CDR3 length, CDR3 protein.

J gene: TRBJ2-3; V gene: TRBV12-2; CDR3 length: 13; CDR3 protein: ASHLSPPVADTQY
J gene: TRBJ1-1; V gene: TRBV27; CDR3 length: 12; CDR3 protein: ASSARGRFTEAF
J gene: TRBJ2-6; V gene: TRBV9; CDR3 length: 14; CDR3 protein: ASSPEHNSGANVLT
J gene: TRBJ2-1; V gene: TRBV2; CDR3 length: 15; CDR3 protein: ASNGIYSGTAYNEQF
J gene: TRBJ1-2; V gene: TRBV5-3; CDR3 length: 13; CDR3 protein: ASSPEDPKRYDYT
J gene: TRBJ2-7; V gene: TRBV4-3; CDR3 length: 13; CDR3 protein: ASSQGNRASYEQY
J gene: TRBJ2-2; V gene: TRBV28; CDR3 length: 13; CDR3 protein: ASSLGSGNIGELF
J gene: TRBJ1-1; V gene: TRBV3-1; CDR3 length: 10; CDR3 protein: ASSHPSAEAF
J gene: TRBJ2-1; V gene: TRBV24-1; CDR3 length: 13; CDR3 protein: ATDVPGVYYNEQF
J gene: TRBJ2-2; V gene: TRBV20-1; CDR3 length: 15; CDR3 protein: SARDPWTGPNTGELF
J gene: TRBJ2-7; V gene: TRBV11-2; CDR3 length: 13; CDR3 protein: ASSLGAATSYEQY
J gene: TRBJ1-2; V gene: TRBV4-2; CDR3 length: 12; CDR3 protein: ASSQVSGDYGYT
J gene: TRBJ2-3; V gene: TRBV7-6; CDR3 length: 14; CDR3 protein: ASSLGLRGSTDTQY
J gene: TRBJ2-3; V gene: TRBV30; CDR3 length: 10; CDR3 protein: AWRMGDRAQY
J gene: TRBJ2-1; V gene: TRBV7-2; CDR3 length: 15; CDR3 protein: ASSPVVTSGHYNEQF
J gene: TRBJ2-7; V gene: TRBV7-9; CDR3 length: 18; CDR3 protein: ASSSQRTGLASGYSYEQY
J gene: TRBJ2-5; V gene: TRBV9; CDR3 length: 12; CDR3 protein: ASSVERFGETQY
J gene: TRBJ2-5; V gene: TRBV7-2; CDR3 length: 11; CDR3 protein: ASRPGVEETQY
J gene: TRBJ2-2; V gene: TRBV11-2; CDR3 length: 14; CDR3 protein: ASSYLAVASTGELF
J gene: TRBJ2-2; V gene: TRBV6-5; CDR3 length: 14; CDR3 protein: ASSFGWEANTGELF
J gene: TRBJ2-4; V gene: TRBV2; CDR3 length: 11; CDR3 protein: ASSGGLENIQY
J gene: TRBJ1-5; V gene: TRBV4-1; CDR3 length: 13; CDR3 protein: ASSQESYSNQPQH
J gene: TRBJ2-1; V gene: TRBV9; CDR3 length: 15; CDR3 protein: ASSTMDRGDFENEQF
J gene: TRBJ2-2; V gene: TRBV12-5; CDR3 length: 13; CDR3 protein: ASGLLGAWPGELF
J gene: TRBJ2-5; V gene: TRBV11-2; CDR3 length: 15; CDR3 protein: ASSFRTSGRAWETQY
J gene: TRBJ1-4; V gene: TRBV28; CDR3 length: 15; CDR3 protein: VSSLGRVSASNEKLF
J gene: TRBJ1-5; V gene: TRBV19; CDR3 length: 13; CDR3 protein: ASRRRQSSNRPQH
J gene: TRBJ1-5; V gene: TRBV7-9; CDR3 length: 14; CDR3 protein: ASSNNDPYSNQPQH
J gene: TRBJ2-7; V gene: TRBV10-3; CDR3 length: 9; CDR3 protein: ATGLAGEQY
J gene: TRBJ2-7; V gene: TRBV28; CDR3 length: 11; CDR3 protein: ASSNSVGYEQY
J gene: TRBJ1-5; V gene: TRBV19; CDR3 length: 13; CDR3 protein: ASSFPDRGGQPQH
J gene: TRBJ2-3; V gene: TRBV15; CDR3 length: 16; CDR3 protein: ATSSQRDRPPSSDTQY
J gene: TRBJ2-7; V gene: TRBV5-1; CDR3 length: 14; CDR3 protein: ASSLEVAAGGGEQY
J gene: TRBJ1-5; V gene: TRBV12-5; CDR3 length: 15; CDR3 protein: ASGRNRDPYSNQPQH
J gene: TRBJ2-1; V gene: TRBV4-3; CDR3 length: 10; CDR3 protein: ASSEQGDEQF
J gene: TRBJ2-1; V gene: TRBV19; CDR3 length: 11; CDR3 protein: ASNPGTSVEQF
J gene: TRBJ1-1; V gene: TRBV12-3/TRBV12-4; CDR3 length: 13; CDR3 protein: ASTPVGGPNTEAF
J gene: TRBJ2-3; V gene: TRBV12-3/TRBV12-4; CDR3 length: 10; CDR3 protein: ASSEGTDTQY
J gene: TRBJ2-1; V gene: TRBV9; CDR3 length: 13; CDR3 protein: ASSVGTSDWDEQF
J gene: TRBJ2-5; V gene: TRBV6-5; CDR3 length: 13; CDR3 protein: ACSYSWSPQETQY
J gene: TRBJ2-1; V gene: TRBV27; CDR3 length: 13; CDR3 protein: ASTLTDPSYNEQF
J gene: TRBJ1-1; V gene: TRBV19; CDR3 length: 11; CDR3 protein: ASSTPGFVEAF
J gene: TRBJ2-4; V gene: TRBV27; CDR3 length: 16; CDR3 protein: ASSRLGTGGAAKNIQY
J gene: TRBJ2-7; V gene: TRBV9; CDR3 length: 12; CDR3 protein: ASSPMGGSYEQY
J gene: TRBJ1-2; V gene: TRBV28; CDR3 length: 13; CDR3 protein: ASSPMTGGESGYT
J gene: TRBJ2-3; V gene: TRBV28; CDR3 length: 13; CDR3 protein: ASSFGVLVPDTQY
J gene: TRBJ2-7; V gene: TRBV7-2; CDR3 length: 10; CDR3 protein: ASSITSYEQY
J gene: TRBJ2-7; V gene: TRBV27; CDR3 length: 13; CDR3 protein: ASSLWGEDSYEQY